A selection of T cell receptor beta chains follows, all from one sample in a study of T cell changes during pregnancy in multiple sclerosis. Method: immunoSEQ multiplex PCR; TCRdb's copy keeps in-frame clones and lacks some. The sample lists tens of thousands of clones, around 92% occurring once. The sequencing here drew on peripheral blood, taken in the third trimester of pregnancy. These receptors originate from a female donor in good health, enrolled as a control in a pregnancy study. CDR3s include the opening cysteine and the closing phenylalanine or tryptophan. Clone size is not always given. Where it is, it says once, few, many or a class for expanded clones.

>TRBJ2-1|TRBV5-4|-
CASSEADNEQFF
>TRBJ1-1|TRBV6-6|-
CASSRGLGNTEAFF
>TRBJ1-5|TRBV19|-
CASTTGTGYSNQPQHF
>TRBJ2-3|TRBV15|-
CATSRDQGTSGGARTDTQYF
>TRBJ2-3|TRBV20-1|-
CAGSEKDTQYF
>TRBJ2-1|TRBV7-9|-
CASSLEGLAIDEQFF
>TRBJ2-7|TRBV5-1|few
CASSPRWDRRPAEQYF
>TRBJ2-1|TRBV15|once
CATSRDPTYNEQFF
>TRBJ2-1|TRBV5-1|-
CASSATGTSLYEQFF
>TRBJ1-2|TRBV7-3|-
CASSPGQGYGYTF
>TRBJ2-1|TRBV28|-
CASSFPRLAQTAEQFF
>TRBJ2-5|TRBV28|once
CASSGGGRIETQYF
>TRBJ2-2|TRBV29-1|-
CSASVGQGYTGELFF
>TRBJ1-1|TRBV2|-
CASSVDRGQGTEAFF
>TRBJ1-1|TRBV18|-
CASSPIRDTEAFF
>TRBJ2-1|TRBV2|-
CASPSGELYNEQFF
>TRBJ2-5|TRBV10-1|-
CASSPGLAGPGTQYF
>TRBJ2-1|TRBV12-1|-
CASSFDGYNEQFF
>TRBJ2-5|TRBV9|once
CASSSLPSGGLGETQYF
>TRBJ2-1|TRBV28|-
CASSLIPGGNNEQFF
>TRBJ1-2|TRBV4-1|-
CASSQGGTGPTPNYGYTF
>TRBJ1-5|TRBV5-6|-
CASSVQRRHSNQPQHF
>TRBJ1-4|TRBV5-1|-
CASSYTTTNEKLFF
>TRBJ2-7|TRBV5-6|-
CASSLQRGTDYEQYF
>TRBJ2-2|TRBV7-2|-
CASSLHSQGTGELFF
>TRBJ1-4|TRBV4-1|-
CASSPAGTGNEKLFF
>TRBJ2-7|TRBV9|-
CASSVAPAGVGHEQYF
>TRBJ1-1|TRBV29-1|-
CSAYGEGYNTEAFF
>TRBJ2-2|TRBV10-3|-
CAIRQELNTGELFF
>TRBJ2-2|TRBV19|-
CASSHGWASGAGELFF
>TRBJ1-4|TRBV27|once
CASSLGGQGNEKLFF
>TRBJ1-4|TRBV4-1|-
CASSQDVAATNEKLFF
>TRBJ1-6|TRBV9|-
CASAGRGDYNSPLHF
>TRBJ1-3|TRBV18|-
CASSPDSTGNTIYF
>TRBJ2-1|TRBV15|-
CATSSRDLSSYNEQFF
>TRBJ2-3|TRBV5-1|-
CASSSRLAGERDTQYF
>TRBJ2-1|TRBV18|-
CASSPTGPGVPNEQFF
>TRBJ2-7|TRBV5-1|-
CASSRASGTRADYEQYF
>TRBJ2-7|TRBV12-5|-
CASGLLGGLEQYF
>TRBJ1-4|TRBV4-3|-
CASSQDYGGQLNEKLFF
>TRBJ2-2|TRBV6-6|once
CASRAFQGGLFF
>TRBJ1-2|TRBV28|-
CASSSAGQYGYTF
>TRBJ2-3|TRBV7-6|-
CASSAKGGRTDTQYF
>TRBJ1-2|TRBV6-5|-
CASRPTGANYGYTF
>TRBJ2-7|TRBV5-6|-
CASSRGLAESYEQYF
>TRBJ2-7|TRBV7-2|-
CASTNSGGISYEQYF